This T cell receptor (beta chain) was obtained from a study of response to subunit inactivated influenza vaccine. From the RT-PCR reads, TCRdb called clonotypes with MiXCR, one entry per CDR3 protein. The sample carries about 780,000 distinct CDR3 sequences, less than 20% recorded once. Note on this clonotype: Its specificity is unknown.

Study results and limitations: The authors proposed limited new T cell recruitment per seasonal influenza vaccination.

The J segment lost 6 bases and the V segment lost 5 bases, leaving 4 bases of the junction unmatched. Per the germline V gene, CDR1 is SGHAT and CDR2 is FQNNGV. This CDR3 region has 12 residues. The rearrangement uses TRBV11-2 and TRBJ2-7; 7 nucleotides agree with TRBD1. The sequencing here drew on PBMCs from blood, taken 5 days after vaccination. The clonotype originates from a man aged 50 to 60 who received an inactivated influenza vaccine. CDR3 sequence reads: CASSKDRAEQYF. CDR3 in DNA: TGTGCCAGCAGCAAAGACAGGGCCGAGCAGTACTTC.